This T cell receptor (beta chain) was documented in a study of blood T cell repertoires in COVID-19. Turning to the study itself: The analysed material was cDNA or gDNA that came from T cells, B-cell-depleted T cells, or PBMCs.

From germline, CDR1 is PRHDT and CDR2 FYEKMQ (reference sequence). The length of the CDR3 is 14 residues. The V segment lost 4 bases and the J segment 2 bases; nucleotides outside the gene matches: 3. Exposed enrollees encountered a COVID-19 case at some point within 2 weeks before study entry. Original processing notes: Counts of nucleated cells, estimated from reference gene primer amplification, were obtained. The table came from immunoSEQ multiplex PCR; TCRdb's copy has only in-frame clones and leaves some out. V and J calls and clone size are as listed in that table; D and trimming were resolved from the DNA. The repertoire consists of about 350,000 clones, with about nine tenths occurring once and the leading ten covering over 1%.

This rearrangement joins TRBV13 to TRBJ2-7; 9 bases map to TRBD2. This TCR was recovered from a woman in her thirties who had been exposed to COVID-19. The material sequenced was PBMCs or T cells enriched from blood (not recorded which). The CDR3 nucleotides read TGTGCCAGCAGCTCTAGCGGGACCGCCTACGAGCAGTACTTC. Protein sequence: CASSSSGTAYEQYF.